The rows below give T cell receptor beta chains drawn from one sample of a study of T cell changes during pregnancy in multiple sclerosis. Only in-frame clones appear in the TCRdb table, and some are missing; sequencing was by immunoSEQ multiplex PCR. Here the sample spans 40,000 to 45,000 clones, roughly nine tenths being singletons. Sequenced here: CD4+ T cells from peripheral blood mononuclear cells, sampled in the first trimester of pregnancy. These receptor sequences come from a female donor with multiple sclerosis, enrolled in a pregnancy study. The CDR3 runs from the conserved cysteine through the conserved F or W. Fields, in order: V gene, clone size, J gene, D gene, CDR3 protein, CDR3 DNA. D genes are given only for firm matches. Some rows have no size entry. The others give once, few or many, or a class for an expanded clone.

TRBV7-9	few	TRBJ2-7	NA	CASSFQGYEQYF	TGTGCCAGCAGCTTCCAGGGCTACGAGCAGTACTTC
TRBV6-1	NA	TRBJ2-1	NA	CASSTEISSYNEQFF	TGTGCCAGCAGTACAGAAATAAGCTCCTACAATGAGCAGTTCTTC
TRBV18	NA	TRBJ2-5	TRBD2	CASSPGGEETQYF	TGTGCCAGCTCACCCGGGGGGGAAGAGACCCAGTACTTC
TRBV7-2	NA	TRBJ2-7	TRBD2	CASSLGGSPSYEQYF	TGTGCCAGCAGCTTGGGGGGGTCCCCCTCCTACGAGCAGTACTTC
TRBV5-1	NA	TRBJ2-4	TRBD2	CASSLAGSGQNIQYF	TGCGCCAGCAGCTTGGCCGGTAGCGGGCAAAACATTCAGTACTTC
TRBV5-4	NA	TRBJ1-4	TRBD1	CASSGRTGEEEKLFF	TGTGCCAGCAGCGGACGGACAGGGGAAGAAGAAAAACTGTTTTTT
TRBV28	NA	TRBJ2-1	TRBD1	CASSLVGDRGQGEQFF	TGTGCCAGCAGTTTGGTGGGGGACAGGGGGCAGGGTGAGCAGTTCTTC
TRBV5-1	NA	TRBJ1-1	TRBD1	CASSLTVGQGYSEAFF	TGCGCCAGCAGCTTGACAGTGGGACAGGGGTATTCTGAAGCTTTCTTT
TRBV20-1	NA	TRBJ2-1	NA	CSATHSDEQFF	TGCAGTGCTACCCACTCCGATGAGCAGTTCTTC
TRBV4-3	NA	TRBJ2-1	TRBD2	CASSQSGGNEQFF	TGCGCCAGCAGCCAGTCGGGGGGCAATGAGCAGTTCTTC
TRBV19	once	TRBJ1-5	NA	CASSAPGGNQPQHF	TGTGCCAGTAGTGCCCCAGGGGGCAATCAGCCCCAGCATTTT
TRBV30	NA	TRBJ1-1	TRBD1	CAWSSYRGGMNTEAFF	TGTGCCTGGAGCTCTTACAGGGGGGGGATGAACACTGAAGCTTTCTTT
TRBV28	NA	TRBJ1-4	TRBD1	CASSPAGTGFATNEKLFF	TGTGCCAGCAGTCCCGCCGGGACAGGGTTTGCAACTAATGAAAAACTGTTTTTT
TRBV4-3	NA	TRBJ1-2	TRBD1	CASSRGTGDGYTF	TGCGCCAGCAGCCGAGGGACAGGGGACGGCTACACCTTC
TRBV6-5	once	TRBJ1-5	TRBD1	CASRGTDVSNQPQHF	TGTGCCAGCAGGGGGACAGATGTTAGCAATCAGCCCCAGCATTTT
TRBV28	NA	TRBJ2-3	TRBD1	CASTLQGPGPDTQYF	TGTGCCAGCACCCTACAGGGGCCGGGGCCAGATACGCAGTATTTT
TRBV28	NA	TRBJ2-1	TRBD2	CASSLSGTSGLIGEQFF	TGTGCCAGCAGTTTATCGGGGACTAGCGGGTTGATTGGTGAGCAGTTCTTC
TRBV9	NA	TRBJ1-1	NA	CASSPVARLNTEAFF	TGTGCCAGCAGCCCAGTAGCAAGACTGAACACTGAAGCTTTCTTT
TRBV7-8	NA	TRBJ2-7	NA	CASSPLREALYEQYF	TGTGCCAGCAGCCCCCTACGCGAGGCCCTCTACGAGCAGTACTTC
TRBV5-6	NA	TRBJ1-4	NA	CASSLLQGSVKLFF	TGTGCCAGCAGCTTGCTTCAGGGTTCTGTCAAACTGTTTTTT
TRBV7-2	NA	TRBJ2-2	NA	CASSSQRTGELFF	TGTGCCAGCAGCTCCCAGAGGACCGGGGAGCTGTTTTTT
TRBV19	NA	TRBJ2-7	TRBD1	CASSNRGVYEQYF	TGTGCCAGTAGTAACAGGGGAGTCTACGAGCAGTACTTC
TRBV5-5	NA	TRBJ2-7	NA	CASSLAQGIGHEQYF	TGTGCCAGCAGCTTGGCTCAGGGAATCGGTCACGAGCAGTACTTC
TRBV5-4	NA	TRBJ2-7	TRBD1	CASSTGTGNYEQYF	TGTGCCAGCAGTACCGGGACAGGGAATTACGAGCAGTACTTC
TRBV7-3	NA	TRBJ2-1	NA	CASSLGLASSGSYNEQFF	TGTGCCAGCAGCTTAGGACTGGCCAGCTCAGGTTCCTACAATGAGCAGTTCTTC
TRBV6-5	NA	TRBJ1-2	TRBD1	CASSYSRDRAYGYTF	TGTGCCAGCAGTTACTCGAGGGACAGAGCCTATGGCTACACCTTC
TRBV19	NA	TRBJ2-3	TRBD2	CASSIGGSIDTQYF	TGTGCCAGTAGTATAGGCGGGAGTATAGATACGCAGTATTTT
TRBV6-1	NA	TRBJ1-2	NA	CASRELNYGYTF	TGTGCCAGCCGAGAACTTAACTATGGCTACACCTTC
TRBV18	NA	TRBJ1-2	TRBD1	CASSPPGQGPNPRGYTF	TGTGCCAGCTCACCACCGGGACAGGGCCCAAACCCACGGGGCTACACCTTC